What follows describes a single T cell receptor beta chain. Its antigen is as yet unknown. V was shortened by 2 bases and J by 9 bases, with 10 bases between the two germline ends. The CDR3 extends over 12 amino acids. Germline V CDR1 and CDR2: SGDLS, YYNGEE. This record comes from a study of CD8+CD57+ T cells in acquired aplastic anemia. Whole-study findings and limits: More than 25 was the count of CD8+ CDR3 sequences that patients shared with controls.

The use of genomic DNA as template underpinned the TCR beta VDJ and CDR3 profiling. Each CDR3 protein gets one entry after TCRdb re-called the reads with MiXCR. The table includes roughly 51,000 distinct CDR3 sequences, around 69% detected once. The clonotype was recovered from a human donor in good health, serving as a control. V gene TRBV9 combines with J gene TRBJ2-3, with D possibly matching TRBD1 (6 bases). Sample: sorted CD4+, CD8+, or CD8+CD57+ T cells (not recorded which) from PBMCs. As DNA, the CDR3 is TGTGCCAGCAGCGTTTCCCAGGGGACGCAGTATTTT. This gives the protein CASSVSQGTQYF.